The TCR beta chain under discussion was sequenced for a study of cytomegalovirus exposure and HLA in healthy donors. Study results and limitations: Later work associated fewer than 20,000 TCR beta sequences with HLA alleles at 0.05 false discovery rate. Sequencing had likely introduced a cluster of highly shared sequence variants as an artifact. According to an earlier analysis, most TCR beta V segments yielded productive rearrangements about 87% or about 30% of the time. CMV serostatus was the sole immune exposure information available.

For this clone: The antigen is not known.

PCR primers comprised 60 Vbeta and 13 Jbeta primers. Generated by immunoSEQ multiplex PCR, the TCRdb table keeps only in-frame clones and is missing some. There are around 150,000 clones in the sample; about 80% occur only once, and approximately 2.1% lies in the top ten. The clonotype was recovered from a man in his forties or fifties in good health and CMV-seropositive. Sequencing input: PBMCs.

In DNA form, the CDR3 reads TGTGCCAGCTCACCACCGACACGCACAGATACGCAGTATTTT. It is translated as CASSPPTRTDTQYF. J is TRBJ2-3 and V is TRBV18; no reliable D call. Trimming left V 0 bases short and J 1 base short, with 5 bases between. CDR3 length: 14 amino acids. In germline, CDR1 is KGHSH, CDR2 LQKENI.